The sample holds a few counts of the clone carrying this T cell receptor (beta chain). Its antigen is as yet unknown. TCRdb analysed the 5' RACE reads with MiXCR anew, one entry per CDR3 protein. The sample has 300,000 or so distinct CDR3 sequences, nearly 9.5% seen once; the top ten hold about 7.1%. The CDR3 contains 16 residues. Looked up from germline, CDR1 is SGHAT and CDR2 is FQNNGV. Trimming pared 5 bases from V and 1 base from J, leaving 15 bases between. The sample is drawn from a study of identical twins. Study results and limitations: Out-of-frame alpha sequences shared between twins exhibited an excess of low generation probability. Fewer insertions were carried by abundant cord blood beta clonotypes, but none was seen in memory repertoires.

These data were likewise used in another study, on yellow fever vaccine responses in identical twins.

Sequencing was done on a sample of CD8+ T cells sorted from blood. The chain joins TRBV11-2 to TRBJ2-1; D is tentatively TRBD1 or TRBD2 (6 bases each). The TCR was taken from a young woman in good health. CDR3 protein: CASSPRGSGSYNEQFF. The CDR3 nucleotides are TGTGCCAGCAGCCCCAGGGGTAGCGGTTCCTACAATGAGCAGTTCTTC.